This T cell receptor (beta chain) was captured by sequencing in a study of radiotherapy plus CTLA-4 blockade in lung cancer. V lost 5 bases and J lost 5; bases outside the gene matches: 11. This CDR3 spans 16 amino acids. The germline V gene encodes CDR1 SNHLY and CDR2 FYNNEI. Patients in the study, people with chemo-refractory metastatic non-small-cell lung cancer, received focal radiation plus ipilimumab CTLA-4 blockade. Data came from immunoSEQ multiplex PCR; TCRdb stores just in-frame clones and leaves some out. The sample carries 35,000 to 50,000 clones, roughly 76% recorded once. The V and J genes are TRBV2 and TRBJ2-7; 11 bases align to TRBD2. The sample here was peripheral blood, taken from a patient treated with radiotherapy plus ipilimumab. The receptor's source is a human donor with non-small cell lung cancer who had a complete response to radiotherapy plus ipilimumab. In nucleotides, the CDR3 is TGTGCCAGCAGTTCGCCCCTAGCGGGAGGTCAAGACGAGCAGTACTTC. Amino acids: CASSSPLAGGQDEQYF.